This T cell receptor beta chain originates from a study of T cell clonotyping in hematopoietic cell transplantation. Notes on the study in general: No sorting was done, leaving CD4 and CD8 contributions mixed. Recipient TCR diversity dropped after transplant; expanded clonotypes rose from day 30 to 180. At the given depth, recipient repertoires were over 95% de novo clonotypes.

Sequencing used immunoSEQ multiplex PCR; TCRdb keeps in-frame clones, though not all of them. The sample shows around 1,900 clones, under 80% of them seen only once. The CDR3 is 14 residues long. CDR1 and CDR2 (germline): SGHRS, YFSETQ. V shed 5 bases and J shed 4 bases, with 12 bases lying between them. As concerns this clone: Its antigen is unidentified.

The sequenced material came from peripheral blood mononuclear cells. The genes are TRBV5-1 and TRBJ1-4, with D possibly being TRBD1 (5 bases). The origin of this receptor is a man aged 25 to 40 in good health. Some clones in this sample may be carry-over from other donors' samples. The CDR3 DNA reads TGCGCCAGCAGTCGGGACGGGAATAATGAAAAACTGTTTTTT. Amino acid sequence: CASSRDGNNEKLFF. Drawing the rest from reference TRBV5-1 and TRBJ1-4, the complete variable domain is KAGVTQTPRYLIKTRGQQVTLSCSPISGHRSVSWYQQTPGQGLQFLFEYFSETQRNKGNFPGRFSGRQFSNSRSEMNVSTLELGDSALYLCASSRDGNNEKLFFGSGTQLSVL.